A single sample is the source of the 10 T cell receptor beta chains below, sequenced in a study of identical twins. MiXCR, run by TCRdb on the 5' RACE reads, gives a single entry per CDR3 protein. Among 690,000 or so distinct CDR3 sequences listed, approximately 6.1% were seen once. Sequencing input: naive T cells sorted from blood. Receptors originate from a man between 18 and 35 years old in good health.

This clonotype was seen many times. The chain employs TRBV5-1 and TRBJ2-7; D may be TRBD1 or TRBD2 (6 bases each). The germline CDR1 and CDR2 sequences are SGHRS and YFSETQ. This CDR3 contains 16 residues. Trimming left V 4 bases short and J 5 bases short, with 22 bases between. CDR3 amino acids: CASSVSRDTDAHEQYF. CDR3 DNA: TGCGCCAGCAGCGTTTCGCGGGACACGGACGCCCACGAGCAGTACTTC. Looking up the rest from reference TRBV5-1 and TRBJ2-7 gives the full variable domain: KAGVTQTPRYLIKTRGQQVTLSCSPISGHRSVSWYQQTPGQGLQFLFEYFSETQRNKGNFPGRFSGRQFSNSRSEMNVSTLELGDSALYLCASSVSRDTDAHEQYFGPGTRLTVT.

In its sample, this clonotype was seen many times. This CDR3 reads CSVVGLQWKGQGRFDEQYF. The CDR3 nucleotides read TGCAGCGTAGTTGGGCTTCAGTGGAAGGGACAGGGAAGGTTCGACGAGCAGTACTTC. This chain uses TRBV29-1 with TRBJ2-7, with 9 bases fitting TRBD1. The CDR3 covers 19 residues. V was pared by 6 bases and J by 5 bases, with 26 bases of the junction left unmatched. Germline CDR1 is SQVTM and CDR2 is ANQGSEA.

The chain carries TRBV5-1 and TRBJ2-5, with TRBD1 as a possible D gene (6 bases). Trimming stripped 3 bases from V and 5 bases from J, with 20 bases between. Germline values: CDR1 SGHRS, CDR2 YFSETQ. The CDR3 is made up of 16 amino acids. CDR3 in DNA: TGCGCCAGCAGCTCGGGCCGACAGGACCGAGGGGAGACCCAGTACTTC. Translated: CASSSGRQDRGETQYF.

This sequence joins TRBV7-2 and TRBJ2-1; 9 bases line up with TRBD2. The J segment lost 10 bases and the V segment lost 7 bases, leaving 11 bases of the junction unmatched. Germline V gives CDR1 SGHTA, CDR2 FQGNSA. The CDR3 spans 14 residues. CDR3 protein: CASTALAGTGEQFF. The DNA for the CDR3 is TGTGCCAGCACCGCCCTAGCGGGGACGGGGGAGCAGTTCTTC.

There are many counts of this clonotype. J is TRBJ2-1 and V is TRBV4-3; 7 nucleotides agree with TRBD2. Germline CDR1 is LGHNA and CDR2 is YSLEER. The CDR3 extends over 15 amino acids. The V gene end was trimmed by 3 bases and the J gene end by 4 bases; junction bases not matched to a gene: 6. CDR3 residues: CASSQSGGPYNEQFF. In DNA form, the CDR3 reads TGCGCCAGCAGCCAGTCGGGAGGTCCTTACAATGAGCAGTTCTTC.

This clonotype was found a few times. V usage is TRBV25-1 and J usage is TRBJ2-3, with D possibly TRBD1 on 5 matching bases. The CDR3 is 12 amino acids. Germline CDR1 reads MGHDK; CDR2 reads SYGVNS. The germline V and J ends were trimmed by 6 bases and 9 bases, with 13 bases remaining between them. The CDR3 DNA reads TGTGCCAGCAGCCTTCCCCCAGGGACGCAGTATTTT. Translated: CASSLPPGTQYF.

The table lists this clonotype with many counts. V is TRBV10-1 and J is TRBJ2-3; perhaps D is TRBD1 or TRBD2 (5 bases each). Trimming cost V 3 bases and J 4 bases, with 8 bases left between them. There are 13 residues in the CDR3. Germline assignment: CDR1 WNHNN and CDR2 SYGVQD (reference sequence). CDR3: CASSDEGPDTQYF. The CDR3 DNA follows: TGCGCCAGCAGTGACGAGGGGCCAGATACGCAGTATTTT.

This clonotype was found a few times. The chain couples TRBV6-1 to TRBJ2-1; D tentatively fits TRBD1 or TRBD2 (7 bases each). The CDR3 length is 15 residues. V dropped 8 bases and J dropped 6 bases, with 20 bases sitting between them. The germline V gene encodes CDR1 MNHNS and CDR2 SASEGT. The CDR3 spells CASSGGGGIFNEQFF. The CDR3 bases are TGTGCCAGCTCAGGGGGGGGCGGGATATTCAATGAGCAGTTCTTC.

This clonotype was seen ten or more times. The chain couples TRBV7-2 to TRBJ1-4; 9 bases align to TRBD1. V lost 8 bases to trimming and J lost 0 bases; unmatched junction nucleotides: 1. This CDR3 contains 14 residues. The V gene's germline CDR1 is SGHTA and CDR2 FQGNSA. CDR3 in amino acids: CASGDRATNEKLFF. The CDR3 bases are TGTGCCAGCGGGGACAGGGCAACTAATGAAAAACTGTTTTTT.

This clonotype has just a few counts. The V and J genes are TRBV4-3 and TRBJ1-4; D gene unclear. V was shortened by 1 base and J by 0 bases, with 12 bases between the two germline ends. The CDR3 has 17 amino acids. The germline gives CDR1 LGHNA, CDR2 YSLEER. The CDR3, as DNA: TGCGCCAGCAGCCAAGTTATCCCCGGGGCAACTAATGAAAAACTGTTTTTT. This translates into CASSQVIPGATNEKLFF.